This T cell receptor beta chain was documented in a study of T cells in Graves' hyperthyroidism and ophthalmopathy. Findings of the study overall: Ophthalmopathy cases were set apart from stable hyperthyroidism by a 13 V-J model.

TCR beta CDR3 regions were amplified from RNA. When the TCR CDR3 underwent first-round RT-PCR, the HTBI primer set was used. TCRdb itself ran the multiplex PCR reads through MiXCR, one entry per CDR3 protein. Here the sample spans a few hundred thousand distinct CDR3 sequences, under 60% being singletons. This clonotype was seen a few times. What it binds is not known. Patients aged 18 to 65 had newly diagnosed hyperthyroidism that had lasted under 2 months. V was pared by 6 bases and J by 6 bases, with 5 bases of the junction left unmatched. This CDR3 is 13 amino acids long. Germline CDR1 reads MNHEY; CDR2 reads SVGEGT.

The sample was peripheral blood or thyroid tissue (not recorded which). The TCR was taken from a woman between 18 and 29 years old with Graves' hyperthyroidism. The V and J genes are TRBV6-2 or TRBV6-3 and TRBJ1-1; TRBD1 matches at 9 bases. CDR3 bases: TGTGCCAGCAGGTTACAGGGGGCCTCTGAAGCTTTCTTT. Encoded protein: CASRLQGASEAFF.